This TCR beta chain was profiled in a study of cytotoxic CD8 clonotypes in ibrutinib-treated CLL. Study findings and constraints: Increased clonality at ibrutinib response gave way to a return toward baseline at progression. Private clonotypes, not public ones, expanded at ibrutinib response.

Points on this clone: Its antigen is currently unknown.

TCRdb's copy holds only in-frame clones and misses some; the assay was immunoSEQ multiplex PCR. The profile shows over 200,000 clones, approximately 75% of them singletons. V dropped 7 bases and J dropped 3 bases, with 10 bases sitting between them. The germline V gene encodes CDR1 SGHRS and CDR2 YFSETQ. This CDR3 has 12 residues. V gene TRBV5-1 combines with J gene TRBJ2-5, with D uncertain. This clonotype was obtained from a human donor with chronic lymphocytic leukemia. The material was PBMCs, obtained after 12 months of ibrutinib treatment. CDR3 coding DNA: TGCGCCAGCGCCCTCCAGGAAGAGACCCAGTACTTC. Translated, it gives CASALQEETQYF.